Following are 28 T cell receptor beta chains from one sample sequenced in a study of cytomegalovirus exposure and HLA in healthy donors. Produced via immunoSEQ multiplex PCR; TCRdb's table is partial and in-frame only. The sample has under 300,000 clones; 70% to 90% are singletons. The sample comprised PBMCs. These receptors came from a woman aged 25-40 years in good health and CMV-seropositive.

The table lists this clone with a count of one. The chain joins TRBV5-1 to TRBJ2-1; 9 positions agree with TRBD1. The CDR3 is 15 residues long. Germline CDR1 SGHRS, CDR2 YFSETQ. With 4 bases clipped from V and 6 bases from J, the junction kept 8 bases outside the gene matches. The CDR3 coding sequence is TGCGCCAGCAGCCCGCCGGGACAGGGACTCAATGAGCAGTTCTTC. Amino acids: CASSPPGQGLNEQFF.

The chain is built from TRBV27 and TRBJ2-2, with D tentatively TRBD2 (6 bases). Germline V gene sequence: CDR1 MNHEY, CDR2 SMNVEV (reference sequence). The CDR3 consists of 15 residues. V was trimmed by 3 bases and J by 6 bases, leaving 14 bases between them. CDR3 DNA: TGTGCCAGCAGTTTTCGACTGCGGGGCGCCGGGGAGCTGTTTTTT. Its translation: CASSFRLRGAGELFF.

About this clone: This sample includes further DNA sequences coding for the same CDR3. The chain combines TRBV18 with TRBJ2-7, with 10 nucleotides matching TRBD1. CDR1 and CDR2 (germline): KGHSH, LQKENI. The trim removed 3 bases at V and 0 bases at J, leaving 2 bases unmatched. This CDR3 is 15 amino acids long. CDR3: CASSPTGGGSYEQYF. The CDR3 nucleotides are TGTGCCAGCTCACCGACAGGGGGCGGCTCCTACGAGCAGTACTTC.

About this clone itself: Other DNA sequences from this sample encode an identical CDR3 as well. The rearrangement joins TRBV27 to TRBJ2-1, with a possible D match to TRBD2 (6 bases). V lost 5 bases and J lost 1, with 9 bases in between. The CDR3 contains 14 residues. CDR1 is MNHEY and CDR2 is SMNVEV in the germline V gene (reference sequence). DNA for the CDR3: TGTGCCAGCAGTCTTGGGGGGTCCTACAATGAGCAGTTCTTC. Translating gives CASSLGGSYNEQFF.

CDR3 amino acids: CASSKITGDGYTF. The CDR3 DNA is TGTGCCAGCAGCAAAATAACAGGGGATGGCTACACCTTC. The chain carries TRBV21-1 and TRBJ1-2; the table assigns TRBD1, which was not confirmed against the DNA. TRBV21-1 corresponds to a pseudogene. The length of the CDR3 is 13 residues.

V gene TRBV6-5 combines with J gene TRBJ2-7, with 8 bases lining up with TRBD1. V was pared by 5 bases and J by 3 bases, with 3 bases of the junction left unmatched. Per germline, CDR1 MNHEY and CDR2 SVGAGI. CDR3 length: 13 residues. CDR3: CASSRDRNYEQYF. In nucleotides, the CDR3 is TGTGCCAGCAGTCGGGACAGGAACTACGAGCAGTACTTC.

The V and J genes are TRBV13 and TRBJ2-3, with D tentatively TRBD1 (5 bases). The CDR3 contains 12 residues. V was shortened by 2 bases and J by 5 bases, with 5 bases between the two germline ends. Per germline, CDR1 PRHDT and CDR2 FYEKMQ (reference sequence). The CDR3 here is CASSLQGDTQYF. The CDR3 bases are TGTGCCAGCAGCTTACAGGGAGATACGCAGTATTTT.

The chain employs TRBV29-1 and TRBJ1-2, with TRBD1 identical over 8 bases. Germline V gene lookup returns CDR1 SQVTM and CDR2 ANQGSEA. The trim removed 3 bases at V and 2 bases at J, leaving 2 bases unmatched. The CDR3 is 13 amino acids. CDR3 nucleotides: TGCAGCGTTGACAGGGGGCGGAACTATGGCTACACCTTC. Its translation is CSVDRGRNYGYTF.

This sequence joins TRBV19 and TRBJ1-2; D gene unclear. Germline-derived CDR1 and CDR2 are LNHDA and SQIVND (reference sequence). The length of the CDR3 is 13 residues. V lost 5 bases and J 1 base, leaving 8 bases between the germline ends. CDR3: CASSQEVNYGYTF. CDR3 coding DNA: TGTGCCAGTAGTCAGGAGGTTAACTATGGCTACACCTTC. Looking up the rest from reference TRBV19 and TRBJ1-2 gives the full variable domain: DGGITQSPKYLFRKEGQNVTLSCEQNLNHDAMYWYRQDPGQGLRLIYYSQIVNDFQKGDIAEGYSVSREKKESFPLTVTSAQKNPTAFYLCASSQEVNYGYTFGSGTRLTVV.

The chain links TRBV18 to TRBJ1-2, with TRBD1 matching over 8 bases. The J segment lost 11 bases and the V segment lost 2 bases, leaving 7 bases of the junction unmatched. Germline CDR1 and CDR2: KGHSH and LQKENI. This CDR3 is 13 amino acids long. The CDR3 nucleotides are TGTGCCAGCTCACCAGGGCCGGGACAGGAGTACACCTTC. Translated, it gives CASSPGPGQEYTF.

The chain is built from TRBV30 and TRBJ1-3; TRBD1 matches 9 bases. The CDR3 covers 15 residues. The trim removed 1 base at V and 4 bases at J, leaving 5 bases unmatched. Germline V lookup: CDR1 GTSNPN, CDR2 SVGIG (reference sequence). The CDR3 loop reads CAWSATGTGGNTIYF. As DNA, the CDR3 is TGTGCCTGGAGTGCCACCGGGACAGGGGGAAACACCATATATTTT.

The rearrangement links TRBV19 to TRBJ1-2; D is ambiguous. Trimming left V 3 bases short and J 0 bases short, with 11 bases between. The CDR3 has 15 residues. Germline V CDR1 and CDR2: LNHDA, SQIVND (reference sequence). CDR3 in DNA: TGTGCCAGTAGTATCAGGCCTTCTACTAACTATGGCTACACCTTC. It specifies CASSIRPSTNYGYTF. Using reference TRBV19 and TRBJ1-2 for the parts outside the CDR3, the full variable domain is DGGITQSPKYLFRKEGQNVTLSCEQNLNHDAMYWYRQDPGQGLRLIYYSQIVNDFQKGDIAEGYSVSREKKESFPLTVTSAQKNPTAFYLCASSIRPSTNYGYTFGSGTRLTVV.

V is TRBV5-1 and J is TRBJ2-7; TRBD2 matches 7 bases. The V segment lost 2 bases and the J segment 2 bases; nucleotides outside the gene matches: 4. Per germline, CDR1 SGHRS and CDR2 YFSETQ. CDR3 size: 14 residues. DNA for the CDR3: TGCGCCAGCAGCTTAAGAGCGGGGCCCTACGAGCAGTACTTC. Protein product: CASSLRAGPYEQYF. Together with reference TRBV5-1 and TRBJ2-7, the CDR3 gives the full variable domain: KAGVTQTPRYLIKTRGQQVTLSCSPISGHRSVSWYQQTPGQGLQFLFEYFSETQRNKGNFPGRFSGRQFSNSRSEMNVSTLELGDSALYLCASSLRAGPYEQYFGPGTRLTVT.

The V call is TRBV7-2, the J call TRBJ1-2; D gene unclear. The CDR3 has 14 residues. Trimming shortened V by 0 bases and J by 0 bases, and 5 bases separated the two germline ends. Looked up from germline, CDR1 is SGHTA and CDR2 is FQGNSA. CDR3 protein: CASSLAITNYGYTF. Here the CDR3 DNA reads TGTGCCAGCAGCTTAGCAATCACTAACTATGGCTACACCTTC.

This sequence joins TRBV6-1 and TRBJ1-1; TRBD1 agrees at 7 bases. Germline assignment: CDR1 MNHNS and CDR2 SASEGT. J was trimmed by 7 bases and V by 6 bases; bases with no gene match: 5. This CDR3 spans 12 amino acids. CDR3 DNA sequence: TGTGCCAGCAGGATGGACAGGTTTGAAGCTTTCTTT. Amino acid sequence: CASRMDRFEAFF.

V gene TRBV7-9 combines with J gene TRBJ2-7; 12 nucleotides agree with TRBD2. V shed 5 bases, J shed 2 bases, and the junction held 4 bases outside the gene matches. CDR1 is SEHNR and CDR2 is FQNEAQ in the germline V gene (reference sequence). The CDR3 contains 15 residues. The CDR3 sequence is CASSQWTSGTYEQYF. The CDR3 nucleotides read TGTGCCAGCAGCCAGTGGACTAGCGGGACCTACGAGCAGTACTTC.

A few counts support this clone. The chain has TRBV18 and TRBJ2-7; D not certain. The length of the CDR3 is 11 residues. The germline V gene encodes CDR1 KGHSH and CDR2 LQKENI. Trimming cost V 1 base and J 5 bases, with 3 bases left between them. The DNA of the CDR3 is TGTGCCAGCTCACCACAGCACGAGCAGTACTTC. Translation: CASSPQHEQYF.

This clone came up once. Distinct nucleotide sequences in the sample also encode this CDR3. The rearrangement joins TRBV27 to TRBJ2-1, with D uncertain. CDR1 MNHEY and CDR2 SMNVEV come from the germline V gene (reference sequence). V lost 3 bases and J lost 5, with 8 bases in between. The CDR3 runs to 13 residues. This chain's CDR3 is CASSFYGDNEQFF. The CDR3 nucleotides read TGTGCCAGCAGTTTTTACGGTGACAATGAGCAGTTCTTC.

The chain carries TRBV23-1 and TRBJ1-5; 7 bases are shared with TRBD1. TRBV23-1 is filed as an ORF, its function uncertain. V gave up 5 bases and J gave up 2 bases; unmatched junction bases: 6. The CDR3 covers 15 residues. CDR3 sequence: CASSDRDSRNQPQHF. DNA of the CDR3: TGCGCCAGCAGTGACAGGGACAGCCGCAATCAGCCCCAGCATTTT.

The rearrangement uses TRBV5-1 and TRBJ2-5; 12 positions match TRBD2. There are 17 residues in the CDR3. V gave up 2 bases and J gave up 5 bases; unmatched junction bases: 10. The germline gives CDR1 SGHRS, CDR2 YFSETQ. CDR3 amino acids: CASSFRASGRAGETQYF. The DNA for the CDR3 is TGCGCCAGCAGCTTCCGTGCTAGCGGGAGGGCCGGTGAGACCCAGTACTTC.

The J gene is TRBJ2-7, the V gene TRBV2; perhaps TRBD2 as D (5 bases). V shed 3 bases and J shed 1 base, with 10 bases lying between them. CDR3 size: 14 residues. The germline CDR1 and CDR2 sequences are SNHLY and FYNNEI. CDR3 DNA: TGTGCCAGCAGTGAGGACTTTCCATCCTACGAGCAGTACTTC. Translating gives CASSEDFPSYEQYF.

This chain uses TRBV11-3 with TRBJ2-3, with D perhaps matching TRBD1 (6 bases). CDR1 and CDR2 (germline): SGHNT, YENEEA. Trimming removed 5 bases at V and 1 base at J, with 10 bases between. This CDR3 region has 14 residues. The CDR3 region has the DNA TGTGCCAGCAGCCCCCGGACAGGCACAGATACGCAGTATTTT. This gives the protein CASSPRTGTDTQYF.

The chain combines TRBV11-3 with TRBJ2-7; D is unresolved. V was clipped by 5 bases and J by 7 bases, with 21 bases between them. Germline V gives CDR1 SGHNT, CDR2 YENEEA. This CDR3 contains 15 residues. The CDR3, as DNA: TGTGCCAGCAGCCGATCTGAACTCTACTTACGGGAGCAGTACTTC. This translates into CASSRSELYLREQYF.

The chain uses TRBV19 and TRBJ1-2; D not certain. CDR1 LNHDA and CDR2 SQIVND come from the germline V gene (reference sequence). V was shortened by 9 bases and J by 3 bases, with 11 bases between the two germline ends. The CDR3 covers 12 residues. In nucleotides, the CDR3 is TGTGCCAGCTTCGAGGCTTACTATGGCTACACCTTC. It encodes CASFEAYYGYTF.

The V and J genes are TRBV11-2 and TRBJ2-1; 8 nucleotides align to TRBD2. Germline CDR1 is SGHAT and CDR2 is FQNNGV. Trimming at V came to 7 bases and at J to 5 bases, leaving 7 bases not matched to a gene. The CDR3 contains 14 residues. The CDR3 bases are TGTGCCAGCACCTTGACTAGCGCCGACAATGAGCAGTTCTTC. It is translated as CASTLTSADNEQFF.

The chain combines TRBV27 with TRBJ2-7, with 10 bases lining up with TRBD2. The CDR3 has 17 amino acids. The germline V gene has CDR1 MNHEY and CDR2 SMNVEV (reference sequence). Losses at the gene ends were 8 bases for V and 2 bases for J; bases not matched to a gene: 15. The CDR3: CASGILTPAGGPYEQYF. The CDR3 DNA follows: TGTGCCAGCGGGATATTAACCCCAGCGGGAGGGCCCTACGAGCAGTACTTC.

This sequence joins TRBV27 and TRBJ1-5; the D is unclear. The V end lost 3 bases, the J end lost 7 bases, and 13 bases lay between the germline ends. From germline, CDR1 is MNHEY and CDR2 SMNVEV (reference sequence). CDR3 length equals 14 residues. The chain's CDR3 is CASSLFGREQPQHF. The CDR3 region has the DNA TGTGCCAGCAGTTTGTTTGGGAGGGAACAGCCCCAGCATTTT.

This rearrangement joins TRBV28 to TRBJ1-5; D gene ambiguous. The CDR3 has 16 residues. The V gene lost 6 bases and the J gene lost 4 bases, with 19 bases spanning the gap. The germline CDR1 and CDR2 sequences are MDHEN and SYDVKM. The CDR3, as DNA: TGTGCCAGCAGGTACCCTCAGCGGACGGGAAATCAGCCCCAGCATTTT. Its translation: CASRYPQRTGNQPQHF.